Listed below are T cell receptor beta chains from one sample, sequenced in a study of blood T cell repertoires in COVID-19. Data came from immunoSEQ multiplex PCR; TCRdb stores just in-frame clones and leaves some out. The table has around 300,000 clones, about 83% seen once. Sequenced material: peripheral blood. These receptors all come from a woman in her 50s who had recovered from COVID-19. CDR3s include the opening cysteine and the closing phenylalanine or tryptophan. Each record gives: J gene, V gene, D gene, clone size, CDR3 protein, CDR3 DNA. The D gene is left open where the match is weak. Clone size, where shown, is once, few, many, or a class for clones that have expanded.

j_gene: TRBJ1-1
v_gene: TRBV27
d_gene: -
abundance: -
CDR3aa: CASSLSIRTGGTEAFF
CDR3nt: TGTGCCAGCAGTTTATCTATCCGTACGGGGGGCACTGAAGCTTTCTTT

j_gene: TRBJ1-2
v_gene: TRBV19
d_gene: -
abundance: once
CDR3aa: CASSKAGSSDGYTF
CDR3nt: TGTGCCAGTAGCAAAGCGGGCAGTTCGGATGGCTACACCTTC

j_gene: TRBJ2-3
v_gene: TRBV5-4
d_gene: TRBD2
abundance: -
CDR3aa: CASSLISGGTDTQYF
CDR3nt: TGTGCCAGCAGCTTGATCAGCGGGGGGACAGATACGCAGTATTTT

j_gene: TRBJ2-7
v_gene: TRBV19
d_gene: -
abundance: -
CDR3aa: CANLGGLYHYEQYF
CDR3nt: TGTGCCAATTTGGGAGGTCTCTACCACTACGAGCAGTACTTC

j_gene: TRBJ2-2
v_gene: TRBV19
d_gene: -
abundance: -
CDR3aa: CASSVIIGGNPNTGELFF
CDR3nt: TGTGCCAGTAGCGTTATAATTGGGGGGAACCCGAACACCGGGGAGCTGTTTTTT

j_gene: TRBJ2-5
v_gene: TRBV5-1
d_gene: TRBD2
abundance: -
CDR3aa: CASSLWFGVRRGEYF
CDR3nt: TGCGCCAGCAGCTTGTGGTTTGGTGTGCGGCGGGGGGAGTACTTC

j_gene: TRBJ2-3
v_gene: TRBV28
d_gene: TRBD1
abundance: -
CDR3aa: CASSLIRGRADTQYF
CDR3nt: TGTGCCAGCAGTTTAATCAGGGGGCGGGCAGATACGCAGTATTTT

j_gene: TRBJ1-1
v_gene: TRBV7-9
d_gene: TRBD1
abundance: -
CDR3aa: CASSGDSFGRGNTEAFF
CDR3nt: TGTGCCAGCAGCGGGGACAGCTTCGGGAGGGGAAACACTGAAGCTTTCTTT

j_gene: TRBJ2-1
v_gene: TRBV28
d_gene: TRBD2
abundance: many
CDR3aa: CASRSTSGGASEQFF
CDR3nt: TGTGCCAGCAGATCGACTAGCGGGGGGGCCAGTGAGCAGTTCTTC

j_gene: TRBJ2-1
v_gene: TRBV19
d_gene: -
abundance: -
CDR3aa: CASSNLLGYNEQFF
CDR3nt: TGTGCCAGTAGCAACCTTCTAGGCTACAATGAGCAGTTCTTC

j_gene: TRBJ2-2
v_gene: TRBV19
d_gene: -
abundance: -
CDR3aa: CASRRGGAGELFF
CDR3nt: TGTGCCAGCCGTAGAGGCGGGGCCGGGGAGCTGTTTTTT

j_gene: TRBJ1-5
v_gene: TRBV6-2/TRBV6-3
d_gene: TRBD1
abundance: -
CDR3aa: CASSDPRTGFIQPQHF
CDR3nt: TGTGCCAGCAGTGACCCCAGGACAGGGTTTATTCAGCCCCAGCATTTT

j_gene: TRBJ2-7
v_gene: TRBV6-2/TRBV6-3
d_gene: TRBD1
abundance: -
CDR3aa: CASSFRTGINEQYF
CDR3nt: TGTGCCAGCAGTTTCAGGACAGGGATCAACGAGCAGTACTTC

j_gene: TRBJ2-3
v_gene: TRBV7-3
d_gene: -
abundance: -
CDR3aa: CASSSQKTPTTQYF
CDR3nt: TGTGCCAGCAGCTCCCAAAAGACTCCCACTACGCAGTATTTT

j_gene: TRBJ2-1
v_gene: TRBV4-3
d_gene: TRBD2
abundance: -
CDR3aa: CASSQDPASGTTHEQFF
CDR3nt: TGCGCCAGCAGCCAAGATCCCGCTAGCGGGACCACACATGAGCAGTTCTTC

j_gene: TRBJ2-2
v_gene: TRBV28
d_gene: TRBD1
abundance: -
CDR3aa: CASSLPLTGGYSAGELFF
CDR3nt: TGTGCCAGCAGTCTACCCCTAACAGGGGGCTACTCGGCCGGGGAGCTGTTTTTT

j_gene: TRBJ1-2
v_gene: TRBV6-2/TRBV6-3
d_gene: TRBD1
abundance: few
CDR3aa: CASSEQGRVDGYTF
CDR3nt: TGTGCCAGCAGCGAACAGGGGAGAGTTGATGGCTACACCTTC

j_gene: TRBJ2-5
v_gene: TRBV29-1
d_gene: -
abundance: -
CDR3aa: CSGRNGQGSRETQYF
CDR3nt: TGCAGCGGTAGAAATGGCCAGGGTTCACGGGAGACCCAGTACTTC

j_gene: TRBJ1-2
v_gene: TRBV7-9
d_gene: TRBD1
abundance: -
CDR3aa: CASSPLPGDRANGYTF
CDR3nt: TGTGCCAGCAGCCCCCTACCCGGCGACAGGGCCAATGGCTACACCTTC

j_gene: TRBJ1-2
v_gene: TRBV28
d_gene: -
abundance: -
CDR3aa: CASRPAHGNYGYTF
CDR3nt: TGTGCCAGCCGCCCCGCCCACGGGAACTATGGCTACACCTTC

j_gene: TRBJ2-7
v_gene: TRBV5-3
d_gene: -
abundance: -
CDR3aa: CARSLVRVLPVYEQYF
CDR3nt: TGTGCCAGAAGCTTGGTCAGGGTCCTTCCCGTATACGAGCAGTACTTC

j_gene: TRBJ2-6
v_gene: TRBV30
d_gene: -
abundance: -
CDR3aa: CACKSGSGANVLTF
CDR3nt: TGTGCCTGCAAATCGGGCTCTGGGGCCAACGTCCTGACTTTC

j_gene: TRBJ2-1
v_gene: TRBV5-1
d_gene: TRBD2
abundance: -
CDR3aa: CASSLSGSTDEQFF
CDR3nt: TGCGCCAGCAGCTTAAGCGGGAGTACGGATGAGCAGTTCTTC

j_gene: TRBJ1-5
v_gene: TRBV19
d_gene: -
abundance: -
CDR3aa: CASSIDQYSNQPQHF
CDR3nt: TGTGCCAGTAGTATAGACCAGTATAGCAATCAGCCCCAGCATTTT

j_gene: TRBJ2-1
v_gene: TRBV11-3
d_gene: -
abundance: -
CDR3aa: CASSLGYRGEPYSYNEQFF
CDR3nt: TGTGCCAGCAGCTTAGGTTATCGCGGGGAACCCTACTCCTACAATGAGCAGTTCTTC

j_gene: TRBJ2-3
v_gene: TRBV18
d_gene: -
abundance: -
CDR3aa: CASSPQFGVEAEIDTQYF
CDR3nt: TGTGCCAGCTCACCACAATTCGGTGTAGAGGCGGAGATAGATACGCAGTATTTT

j_gene: TRBJ2-1
v_gene: TRBV7-9
d_gene: -
abundance: few
CDR3aa: CASSLVELSFNEQFF
CDR3nt: TGTGCCAGCAGCTTAGTGGAGCTCAGTTTCAATGAGCAGTTCTTC

j_gene: TRBJ1-6
v_gene: TRBV18
d_gene: TRBD1
abundance: -
CDR3aa: CASSPPRGGDSPLHF
CDR3nt: TGTGCCAGCTCACCACCGAGAGGGGGCGATTCACCCCTCCACTTT

j_gene: TRBJ1-2
v_gene: TRBV5-4
d_gene: -
abundance: -
CDR3aa: CASSIGVGPNYGYTF
CDR3nt: TGTGCCAGCAGCATAGGTGTGGGCCCAAACTATGGCTACACCTTC

j_gene: TRBJ1-4
v_gene: TRBV20-1
d_gene: -
abundance: -
CDR3aa: CSARDRKLFF
CDR3nt: TGCAGTGCTAGAGACCGAAAACTGTTTTTT

j_gene: TRBJ2-1
v_gene: TRBV7-2
d_gene: -
abundance: -
CDR3aa: CASTKAGEQGNEQFF
CDR3nt: TGTGCCAGCACGAAGGCAGGGGAGCAGGGCAATGAGCAGTTCTTC

j_gene: TRBJ2-3
v_gene: TRBV2
d_gene: -
abundance: -
CDR3aa: CASGGGRTDTQYF
CDR3nt: TGTGCCAGCGGGGGGGGCCGCACAGATACGCAGTATTTT

j_gene: TRBJ2-7
v_gene: TRBV19
d_gene: -
abundance: -
CDR3aa: CASSIVGTPDYEQYF
CDR3nt: TGTGCCAGTAGTATAGTGGGGACACCTGACTACGAGCAGTACTTC

j_gene: TRBJ1-5
v_gene: TRBV6-1
d_gene: TRBD1
abundance: -
CDR3aa: CASSEEQGYSNQPQHF
CDR3nt: TGTGCCAGCAGTGAAGAACAGGGGTATAGCAATCAGCCCCAGCATTTT

j_gene: TRBJ1-4
v_gene: TRBV9
d_gene: -
abundance: -
CDR3aa: CASSVVPGEKLFF
CDR3nt: TGTGCCAGCAGCGTAGTTCCGGGGGAAAAACTGTTTTTT

j_gene: TRBJ2-1
v_gene: TRBV11-2
d_gene: TRBD2
abundance: -
CDR3aa: CASSTGGAGASYNEQFF
CDR3nt: TGTGCCAGCAGCACCGGGGGGGCAGGGGCCTCCTACAATGAGCAGTTCTTC

j_gene: TRBJ2-7
v_gene: TRBV7-2
d_gene: TRBD1
abundance: -
CDR3aa: CASLRSGQGVGEQYF
CDR3nt: TGTGCCAGCCTAAGATCGGGACAGGGGGTTGGTGAGCAGTACTTC

j_gene: TRBJ1-2
v_gene: TRBV7-4
d_gene: -
abundance: few
CDR3aa: CARKTRGYTF
CDR3nt: TGTGCCAGGAAAACCAGGGGCTACACCTTC

j_gene: TRBJ2-5
v_gene: TRBV28
d_gene: -
abundance: -
CDR3aa: CASRQVSPEGTQYF
CDR3nt: TGTGCCAGCCGTCAGGTATCCCCCGAGGGGACCCAGTACTTC

j_gene: TRBJ2-7
v_gene: TRBV28
d_gene: TRBD2
abundance: -
CDR3aa: CASSYKGLVHEQYF
CDR3nt: TGTGCCAGCAGTTATAAAGGACTAGTCCACGAGCAGTACTTC